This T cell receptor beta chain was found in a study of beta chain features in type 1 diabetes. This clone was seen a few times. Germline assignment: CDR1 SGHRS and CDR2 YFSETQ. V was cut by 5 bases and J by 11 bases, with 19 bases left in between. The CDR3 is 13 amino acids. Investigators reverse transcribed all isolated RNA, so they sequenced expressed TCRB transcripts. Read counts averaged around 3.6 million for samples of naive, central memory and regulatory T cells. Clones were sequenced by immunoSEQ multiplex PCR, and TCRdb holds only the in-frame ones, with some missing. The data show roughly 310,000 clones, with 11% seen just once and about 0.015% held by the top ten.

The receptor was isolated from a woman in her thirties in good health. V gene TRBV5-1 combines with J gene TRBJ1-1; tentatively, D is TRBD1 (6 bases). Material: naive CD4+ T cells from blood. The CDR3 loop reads CASRLQQGFGAFF. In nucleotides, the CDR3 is TGCGCCAGCAGATTACAACAGGGATTCGGGGCTTTCTTT.